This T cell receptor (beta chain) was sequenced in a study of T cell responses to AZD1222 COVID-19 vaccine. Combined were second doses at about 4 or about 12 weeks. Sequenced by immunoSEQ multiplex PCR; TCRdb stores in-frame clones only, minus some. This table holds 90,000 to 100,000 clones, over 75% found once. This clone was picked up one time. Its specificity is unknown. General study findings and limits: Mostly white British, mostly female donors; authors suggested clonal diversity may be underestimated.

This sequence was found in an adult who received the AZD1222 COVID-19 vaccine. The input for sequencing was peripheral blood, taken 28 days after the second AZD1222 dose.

The CDR3 nucleotides read TGTGCCAGCAGTGAAATAGGACGGTATAATTCACCCCTCCACTTT. Translation gives CASSEIGRYNSPLHF. This sequence joins TRBV25-1 and TRBJ1-6; D not certain. The germline CDR1 and CDR2 sequences are MGHDK and SYGVNS. The CDR3 extends over 15 amino acids. V lost 2 bases to trimming and J lost 4 bases, with 9 bases between them. The variable domain in full, completed from reference TRBV25-1 and TRBJ1-6, reads EADIYQTPRYLVIGTGKKITLECSQTMGHDKMYWYQQDPGMELHLIHYSYGVNSTEKGDLSSESTVSRIRTEHFPLTLESARPSHTSQYLCASSEIGRYNSPLHFGNGTRLTVT.